Listed here are 25 T cell receptor beta chains from one sample, sequenced in a study of T cells in Graves' hyperthyroidism and ophthalmopathy. RNA transcripts served as the template for amplifying TCR beta CDR3 regions. Researchers ran a first-round RT-PCR on the TCR CDR3 using the HTBI primer set. Each CDR3 protein gets one entry after TCRdb re-called the multiplex PCR reads with MiXCR. The profile shows 300,000 to 450,000 distinct CDR3 sequences, around a sixth of them singletons. Sequencing input: blood. These TCRs come from a woman aged 18-35 years with Graves' hyperthyroidism that later progressed to Graves' ophthalmopathy.

This clonotype was counted between two and nine times. The chain is built from TRBV30 and TRBJ1-1; 8 bases are shared with TRBD1. This CDR3 comprises 15 residues. The V gene end was trimmed by 2 bases and the J gene end by 1 base; junction bases not matched to a gene: 6. Per germline, CDR1 GTSNPN and CDR2 SVGIG (reference sequence). The CDR3 DNA reads as TGTGCCTGGAGTCCGATGGACAGGGAGAACACTGAAGCTTTCTTT. Translating gives CAWSPMDRENTEAFF.

The chain joins TRBV12-3 or TRBV12-4 to TRBJ2-3, with a weak D call TRBD2 (6 bases). Trimming removed 3 bases at V and 0 bases at J, with 10 bases between. The CDR3 is made up of 15 amino acids. CDR3 in DNA: TGTGCCAGCAGTTTTCTAGCGTCTAGCACAGATACGCAGTATTTT. Translating gives CASSFLASSTDTQYF.

This clonotype was observed a few times. This may stem from a read error, because a much larger clone lies one nucleotide away. This chain's CDR3 is CASSQGRRGRGYTEAFF. CDR3 bases: TGTGCCAGCAGCCAGGGGAGAAGGGGCCGGGGGTACACTGAAGCTTTCTTT. The V call is TRBV3-1, the J call TRBJ1-1; D possibly corresponds to TRBD1 (5 bases). The CDR3 runs 17 residues. From germline, CDR1 is LGHDT and CDR2 YNNKEL (reference sequence). V was clipped by 3 bases and J by 3 bases, with 20 bases between them.

This clonotype came up a few times. J is TRBJ2-4 and V is TRBV7-9; no firm D call. V was clipped by 0 bases and J by 7 bases, with 7 bases between them. Germline CDR1 is SEHNR and CDR2 is FQNEAQ (reference sequence). The CDR3 consists of 13 residues. CDR3 region: CASSLAIENIQYF. The CDR3 DNA reads as TGTGCCAGCAGCTTAGCCATCGAGAACATTCAGTACTTC. Variable domain in full (rest from reference TRBV7-9 and TRBJ2-4): DTGVSQNPRHKITKRGQNVTFRCDPISEHNRLYWYRQTLGQGPEFLTYFQNEAQLEKSRLLSDRFSAERPKGSFSTLEIQRTEQGDSAMYLCASSLAIENIQYFGAGTRLSVL.

There are many counts of this clonotype. The chain joins TRBV18 to TRBJ2-3; TRBD2 might be the D (6 bases). Trimming took off 2 bases at V and 1 base at J, with 10 bases between the two ends. Germline V gene lookup returns CDR1 KGHSH and CDR2 LQKENI. The CDR3 extends over 15 amino acids. The CDR3 is CASSPEAGRTDTQYF. CDR3 bases: TGTGCCAGCTCACCAGAAGCGGGTCGCACAGATACGCAGTATTTT. The entire variable domain, with the rest obtained from reference TRBV18 and TRBJ2-3, is as follows: NAGVMQNPRHLVRRRGQEARLRCSPMKGHSHVYWYRQLPEEGLKFMVYLQKENIIDESGMPKERFSAEFPKEGPSILRIQQVVRGDSAAYFCASSPEAGRTDTQYFGPGTRLTVL.

This chain uses TRBV27 with TRBJ2-3; 8 positions agree with TRBD2. Trimming took 6 bases from V and 4 from J; bases not matched to a gene: 6. Germline V gene lookup returns CDR1 MNHEY and CDR2 SMNVEV (reference sequence). The CDR3 consists of 14 residues. The CDR3 here is CASSSMTSADTQYF. As DNA, the CDR3 is TGTGCCAGCAGCTCCATGACTAGCGCAGATACGCAGTATTTT.

CDR3 coding DNA: TGTGCCACCACCCTCCTTGGCGAGCAGTTCTTC. This translates into CATTLLGEQFF. The V and J genes are TRBV12-3 or TRBV12-4 and TRBJ2-1; D is ambiguous. Trimming took off 10 bases at V and 10 bases at J, with 14 bases between the two ends. This CDR3 has 11 residues.

This clonotype was found a few times. The chain recombines TRBV4-3 with TRBJ2-1; 7 bases agree with TRBD2. V was clipped by 0 bases and J by 9 bases; unmatched bases: 11. CDR1 is LGHNA and CDR2 is YSLEER in the germline V gene. CDR3 length: 16 amino acids. DNA of the CDR3: TGCGCCAGCAGCCAAGATGTGGCGGGAGTCCCGAGTGAGCAGTTCTTC. Protein: CASSQDVAGVPSEQFF.

In this sample, this clonotype turned up many times. The chain employs TRBV20-1 and TRBJ2-5; 10 nucleotides align to TRBD2. V trimming: 6 bases; J trimming: 3 bases; junction bases outside the gene matches: 7. Germline V gene data show CDR1 as DFQATT and CDR2 as SNEGSKA (reference sequence). This CDR3 has 14 amino acids. CDR3 DNA: TGCAGTGCGCAGCTAGCGGGAGTTGAAGAGACCCAGTACTTC. Amino acid sequence: CSAQLAGVEETQYF.

Ten or more counts support this clonotype. The rearrangement joins TRBV12-3 or TRBV12-4 to TRBJ2-5; a possible D gene is TRBD1 (5 bases). Trimming took off 7 bases at V and 5 bases at J, with 14 bases between the two ends. The CDR3 totals 13 residues. The CDR3, as DNA: TGTGCCAGCACCCAGGGCAGTTTTGAGACCCAGTACTTC. It translates to CASTQGSFETQYF.

In this sample, this clonotype turned up many times. This sequence joins TRBV28 and TRBJ2-1; TRBD2 aligns across 8 bases. The V and J ends lost 6 bases and 0 bases, in that order; junction bases with no gene match: 13. This CDR3 spans 18 amino acids. Germline loops: CDR1 MDHEN, CDR2 SYDVKM. CDR3 nucleotide sequence: TGTGCCAGCAGCCAGAGCTTAAGCGGGAGTAGCTCCTACAATGAGCAGTTCTTC. Translating gives CASSQSLSGSSSYNEQFF. The full variable domain, its missing parts supplied by reference TRBV28 and TRBJ2-1, is DVKVTQSSRYLVKRTGEKVFLECVQDMDHENMFWYRQDPGLGLRLIYFSYDVKMKEKGDIPEGYSVSREKKERFSLILESASTNQTSMYLCASSQSLSGSSSYNEQFFGPGTRLTVL.

The table lists this clonotype with a few counts. As DNA, the CDR3 is TGCGCCAGCAGCCAAGGCCACCAGGTTCCATACGAGCAGTACTTC. Translation gives CASSQGHQVPYEQYF. The chain employs TRBV4-3 and TRBJ2-7; D is ambiguous. V lost 1 base to trimming and J lost 4 bases, with 14 bases between them. The CDR3 is 15 amino acids. Germline-derived CDR1 and CDR2 are LGHNA and YSLEER.

This chain links TRBV5-1 with TRBJ2-7; TRBD2 is a possible D gene (6 bases). The germline V gene has CDR1 SGHRS and CDR2 YFSETQ. V shed 4 bases and J shed 0 bases, with 14 bases lying between them. The CDR3 contains 15 residues. The chain's CDR3 is CASSLLGTPSYEQYF. The CDR3 bases are TGCGCCAGCAGCCTATTAGGGACTCCCTCCTACGAGCAGTACTTC. The variable domain in full, completed from reference TRBV5-1 and TRBJ2-7, reads KAGVTQTPRYLIKTRGQQVTLSCSPISGHRSVSWYQQTPGQGLQFLFEYFSETQRNKGNFPGRFSGRQFSNSRSEMNVSTLELGDSALYLCASSLLGTPSYEQYFGPGTRLTVT.

The sample holds many counts of this clonotype. The V call is TRBV7-9, the J call TRBJ2-3; D tentatively fits TRBD1 or TRBD2 (5 bases each). The length of the CDR3 is 14 residues. Trimming pared 4 bases from V and 4 bases from J, leaving 12 bases between. In germline, CDR1 is SEHNR, CDR2 FQNEAQ (reference sequence). This chain's CDR3 is CASSWGPQPDTQYF. The CDR3 DNA is TGTGCCAGCAGCTGGGGACCCCAGCCAGATACGCAGTATTTT.

This clonotype was seen at least ten times. V and J are TRBV5-1 and TRBJ1-1; 9 nucleotides line up with TRBD1. The CDR3 sequence is 15 residues long. Germline CDR1 reads SGHRS; CDR2 reads YFSETQ. With 5 bases clipped from V and 1 base from J, the junction kept 6 bases outside the gene matches. DNA of the CDR3: TGCGCCAGCAGTCTACAGGGGGCCACGAACACTGAAGCTTTCTTT. Encoded protein: CASSLQGATNTEAFF. The full variable domain, rest sourced from reference TRBV5-1 and TRBJ1-1, is KAGVTQTPRYLIKTRGQQVTLSCSPISGHRSVSWYQQTPGQGLQFLFEYFSETQRNKGNFPGRFSGRQFSNSRSEMNVSTLELGDSALYLCASSLQGATNTEAFFGQGTRLTVV.

This clonotype has just a few counts. The genes are TRBV19 and TRBJ2-5; 15 positions agree with TRBD2. V lost 6 bases to trimming and J lost 5 bases; unmatched junction nucleotides: 16. Germline CDR1 LNHDA, CDR2 SQIVND (reference sequence). The CDR3 consists of 19 residues. In DNA form, the CDR3 reads TGTGCCAGTAGCCCCGGGGGGGGACTAGCGGGAGGCCGGGGTGAGACCCAGTACTTC. This codes for CASSPGGGLAGGRGETQYF.

This clonotype was counted only a few times. V usage is TRBV7-9 and J usage is TRBJ1-4; D remains unclear. The CDR3 loop spans 13 amino acids. Between the trimmed V and J ends, which lost 3 bases and 8 bases, there was a span of 10 bases. Germline CDR1 SEHNR, CDR2 FQNEAQ (reference sequence). CDR3 DNA: TGTGCCAGCAGCTTCGGAGGGTGGGAAAAACTGTTTTTT. As protein: CASSFGGWEKLFF.

The V and J genes are TRBV18 and TRBJ2-5; 7 nucleotides align to TRBD1. Germline V CDR1 and CDR2: KGHSH, LQKENI. V lost 1 base, J lost 5 bases, and 7 bases stayed unmatched. The CDR3 sequence is 15 residues long. CDR3 amino acids: CASSPRGGAQETQYF. CDR3 sequence (DNA): TGTGCCAGCTCACCACGAGGGGGCGCCCAGGAGACCCAGTACTTC.

This clonotype was seen many times. The chain has TRBV7-2 and TRBJ2-5; 16 bases fit TRBD2. The CDR3 is 19 residues long. CDR1 is SGHTA and CDR2 is FQGNSA in the germline V gene. J was trimmed by 2 bases and V by 5 bases; bases with no gene match: 11. CDR3 in amino acids: CASSAPGLAGGRQQETQYF. The CDR3, as DNA: TGTGCCAGCAGCGCGCCGGGACTAGCGGGAGGGCGTCAACAAGAGACCCAGTACTTC. The full variable domain, in which reference TRBV7-2 and TRBJ2-5 provide the parts outside the CDR3, is GAGVSQSPSNKVTEKGKDVELRCDPISGHTALYWYRQSLGQGLEFLIYFQGNSAPDKSGLPSDRFSAERTGGSVSTLTIQRTQQEDSAVYLCASSAPGLAGGRQQETQYFGPGTRLLVL.

There are many counts of this clonotype. The J gene is TRBJ2-5, the V gene TRBV13; D possibly corresponds to TRBD2 (6 bases). With 4 bases removed from V and 3 bases from J, the gap between germline ends came to 9 bases. CDR1 PRHDT and CDR2 FYEKMQ come from the germline V gene (reference sequence). The CDR3 length is 13 residues. The CDR3 nucleotides read TGTGCCAGCAGCTCCACGGGGGAAGAGACCCAGTACTTC. Protein sequence: CASSSTGEETQYF.

The genes are TRBV7-6 and TRBJ2-7; TRBD2 matches at 12 bases. Per the germline V gene, CDR1 is SGHVS and CDR2 is FNYEAQ. The V segment lost 3 bases and the J segment 8 bases; nucleotides outside the gene matches: 11. This CDR3 has 16 amino acids. DNA of the CDR3: TGTGCCAGCAGCTTGACTAGCGGGAGTGACGCGTTGAAGCAGTACTTC. Translating gives CASSLTSGSDALKQYF.

As to this clonotype: A read error may explain this, as a much larger clone is one base away. The rearrangement joins TRBV6-1 to TRBJ2-2, with D perhaps matching TRBD1 or TRBD2 (6 bases each). Per the germline V gene, CDR1 is MNHNS and CDR2 is SASEGT. The CDR3 sequence is 15 residues long. CDR3 sequence: CASSEAGVATGEVFF. The CDR3 DNA reads TGTGCCAGCAGTGAGGCAGGGGTGGCCACCGGGGAGGTGTTTTTT.

In this sample, this clonotype turned up a few times. The chain recombines TRBV19 with TRBJ2-2; 11 nucleotides align to TRBD1. Germline V gives CDR1 LNHDA, CDR2 SQIVND (reference sequence). This CDR3 spans 15 amino acids. V shed 5 bases and J 6 bases; nucleotides not matched to a gene: 5. The CDR3 here is CASSPEDRGPGELFF. Written as DNA, the CDR3 is TGTGCCAGTAGTCCAGAGGACAGGGGGCCCGGGGAGCTGTTTTTT.

This clonotype was counted between two and nine times. V usage is TRBV30 and J usage is TRBJ1-4; TRBD1 aligns across 8 bases. With 0 bases clipped from V and 7 bases from J, the junction kept 4 bases outside the gene matches. The CDR3 has 14 amino acids. Germline CDR1 GTSNPN, CDR2 SVGIG (reference sequence). The CDR3 region has the DNA TGTGCCTGGAGTGTTCAGGGGGCGGCTGAAAAACTGTTTTTT. The encoded protein is CAWSVQGAAEKLFF.

This clonotype was seen repeatedly, ten times or more. This chain links TRBV20-1 with TRBJ2-3; no definite D call. Germline CDR1 reads DFQATT; CDR2 reads SNEGSKA (reference sequence). With 0 bases removed from V and 2 bases from J, the gap between germline ends came to 9 bases. CDR3 length equals 14 residues. The CDR3 bases are TGCAGTGCTAGAGACGCCAGGACCACAGATACGCAGTATTTT. Its protein product is CSARDARTTDTQYF.